Listed below are T cell receptor beta chains from one sample, sequenced in a study of shared clonotypes between healthy human individuals. Sequencing used immunoSEQ multiplex PCR; TCRdb keeps in-frame clones, though not all of them. The sample carries over 2,000,000 clones, over 85% recorded once. The source material was naive CD8+ T cells from PBMCs. These receptors were collected from a man younger than 35 in good health. Some clones in this sample may be carry-over from other donors' samples. The conserved cysteine and the conserved F or W are not part of the CDR3 here. A D gene is named only where the DNA matches it firmly.

v_gene,d_gene,CDR3aa
TRBV15,.,ATSRDGRGNTEAF
TRBV6-5,TRBD1,ASSYYQQGAGELF
TRBV29-1,.,SVFGGSYEQY
TRBV19,TRBD1,ASTPTGDTEAF
TRBV5-4,TRBD1,ASSYGTELPYEQY
TRBV9,TRBD2,ASSVGGSEQY
TRBV5-1,.,ASSFPGDPRSDTQY
TRBV7-9,TRBD2,ASSRRMTSGIPQETQY
TRBV7-9,TRBD1,ASSSGQGVLGSEQF
TRBV4-2,.,ASSQDPVPEQF
TRBV11-2,.,ASSSPTGYVSSGYT
TRBV6-5,.,ASSYNVNTEAF
TRBV11-2,TRBD1,ASSSITGAGANVLT
TRBV7-9,.,AVSPGSYNEQF
TRBV29-1,TRBD1,SVEWRGRPDTEAF
TRBV4-3,.,ASSQDLDRRMGRGEQF
TRBV7-9,.,ASSLAPINPYGYT
TRBV27,TRBD1,SSGTGLYEQY
TRBV6-1,.,ASSEVFRATNEKLF
TRBV19,.,ASSRGGLPNTGELF
TRBV28,.,ASSLGRGPLGEQY
TRBV2,.,ASSWAGPNTEAF
TRBV15,.,ATSREGSESEKLF
TRBV19,.,ASSIKAVDVVQNIQY
TRBV28,TRBD1,ASSLRQGAWNTIY
TRBV9,.,ASSPGLSNQPQH
TRBV11-2,TRBD2,ASSNRAGGPDETQY
TRBV6-5,.,ASRPTGISGNTIY
TRBV28,TRBD1,ASSLHPDRAYEQY
TRBV7-9,.,ASTMSVSEQY
TRBV7-9,TRBD1,ASSLAGQGGRANYGYT
TRBV11-3,.,ASSPGHNTGELF
TRBV9,.,ASSVGPASSQH
TRBV5-4,TRBD2,ASSSRTSGYNEQF
TRBV28,TRBD2,ASRISGGGFEQY
TRBV5-1,.,ASSRLAGDGYT
TRBV27,.,ASSLSGPGYEQY
TRBV6-5,.,ASTLDGRQPQH
TRBV27,TRBD1,ASRDSEYQETQY
TRBV19,.,ASSIGRRAGQPQH
TRBV7-2,TRBD2,ASSFSGYQETQY
TRBV5-8,TRBD1,ASSPRTGVGYT
TRBV28,.,ASSQRPDEKLF
TRBV28,TRBD1,ASSLYRGDGYT
TRBV9,.,ASSARQNEQY
TRBV5-1,TRBD1,ASSLGDRGYTYNEQF
TRBV28,.,ASSPPGGPQFGYT
TRBV27,TRBD1,ASSARGQAYEQY
TRBV7-9,TRBD2,ASSSGLAGLVEYEQY
TRBV7-9,.,ASSPQGGNYYEQY
TRBV9,TRBD1,ASSVQGVNPGNTIY
TRBV27,.,ASSLLGGVGSSYNEQF
TRBV11-2,.,ASSPNVNYGYT